Listed below are T cell receptor beta chains from one sample, sequenced in a study of T cell changes during pregnancy in multiple sclerosis. Some clones are missing from TCRdb's copy, which holds only in-frame ones; the method was immunoSEQ multiplex PCR. This table has 95,000 to 100,000 clones, around 92% appearing once. Sequencing used peripheral blood, obtained in the second trimester of pregnancy. These TCRs come from a female donor with multiple sclerosis, enrolled in a pregnancy study. CDR3s include the opening cysteine and the closing phenylalanine or tryptophan. Each record gives: V gene, J gene, D gene, CDR3 DNA, CDR3 protein. A D gene is named only where the DNA matches it firmly.

TRBV18	TRBJ2-7	TRBD2	TGTGCCACCTCAAGCGGGAGAGATAGTTACTTC	CATSSGRDSYF
TRBV7-8	TRBJ2-7	-	TGTGCCAGCAGCTTAGTCGCGGGCTCCTACGAGCAGTACTTC	CASSLVAGSYEQYF
TRBV9	TRBJ2-1	-	TGTGCCAGCAGCGACACCCGTATTGGGGGCCGTGGCTACAATGAGCAGTTCTTC	CASSDTRIGGRGYNEQFF
TRBV14	TRBJ2-1	TRBD2	TGTGCCAGCAGCCAGGTGTGGCGGGAGGTCCCCAGCTCCTACAATGAGCAGTTCTTC	CASSQVWREVPSSYNEQFF
TRBV7-9	TRBJ2-7	-	TGTGCCAGCAGCTTCTCGGGACTTACCTACGAGCAGTACTTC	CASSFSGLTYEQYF
TRBV7-3	TRBJ2-3	-	TGTGCCAGCAGCTTAAGAAGGGGCGGAGATACGCAGTATTTT	CASSLRRGGDTQYF
TRBV29-1	TRBJ1-1	-	TGCAGCGTTGTGGCCACACCGAGGCCGGCTTTCTTT	CSVVATPRPAFF
TRBV27	TRBJ2-3	TRBD2	TGTGCCAGCAGTCCCTGGCGGGAGGGCCAGGGAGATACGCAGTATTTT	CASSPWREGQGDTQYF
TRBV6-4	TRBJ2-1	TRBD2	TGTGCCAGCAGTGTGACTAGCGGGGCTAAGCAGTTCTTC	CASSVTSGAKQFF
TRBV13	TRBJ2-1	TRBD2	TGTGCCAGCAGCTTCACTAGCGGGAGTCACAATGAGCAGTTCTTC	CASSFTSGSHNEQFF